The 12 T cell receptor beta chains in this list originate from one sample, sequenced in a study of OX40 agonist ivuxolimab in advanced cancers. Method: immunoSEQ multiplex PCR; TCRdb's copy keeps in-frame clones and lacks some. The sample has approximately 25,000 clones; around 77% are singletons. The source was CD4+ or CD8+ T cells sorted from blood, collected in a trial of the OX40 agonist ivuxolimab. These receptors all come from an adult with an advanced solid tumor such as melanoma, head and neck, liver or kidney cancer.

The J gene is TRBJ2-1, the V gene TRBV27, with 7 nucleotides matching TRBD1. Germline trimming cut 2 bases from V and 3 bases from J; bases unmatched to any gene: 19. CDR1 is MNHEY, CDR2 SMNVEV, per germline (reference sequence). The CDR3 has 20 residues. CDR3 bases: TGTGCCAGCAGTTTAAATACAGGGGCAGAGCTAAGAATCCGCTACAATGAGCAGTTCTTC. It specifies CASSLNTGAELRIRYNEQFF.

This chain joins TRBV30 and TRBJ1-5, with 7 bases identical to TRBD1. Germline V CDR1 and CDR2: GTSNPN, SVGIG (reference sequence). This CDR3 is built from 17 residues. V shed 0 bases and J 7 bases; nucleotides not matched to a gene: 15. The CDR3 DNA reads TGTGCCTGGAGTGTATTGGAGAGGGCAGGGGGAAAGCAGCCCCAGCATTTT. It is translated as CAWSVLERAGGKQPQHF.

This chain uses TRBV28 with TRBJ1-1, with TRBD1 matching 11 bases. Losses at the gene ends were 10 bases for V and 5 bases for J; bases not matched to a gene: 6. Germline CDR1 and CDR2: MDHEN and SYDVKM. This CDR3 has 13 residues. The CDR3 loop is CAIWGQGGTEAFF. The CDR3, as DNA: TGTGCCATATGGGGACAGGGGGGGACTGAAGCTTTCTTT. Full variable domain (outside the CDR3, taken from reference TRBV28 and TRBJ1-1): DVKVTQSSRYLVKRTGEKVFLECVQDMDHENMFWYRQDPGLGLRLIYFSYDVKMKEKGDIPEGYSVSREKKERFSLILESASTNQTSMYLCAIWGQGGTEAFFGQGTRLTVV.

The chain combines TRBV5-1 with TRBJ2-3; D may be TRBD1 (5 bases). The CDR3 totals 16 residues. Trimming left V 1 base short and J 2 bases short, with 14 bases between. Per germline, CDR1 SGHRS and CDR2 YFSETQ. The CDR3 sequence: CASSLRGRGPTDTQYF. CDR3 DNA sequence: TGCGCCAGCAGCTTGAGGGGTAGGGGCCCCACAGATACGCAGTATTTT.

This clone was picked up a small number of times. This chain uses TRBV7-6 with TRBJ2-1; TRBD2 matches 12 bases. The V gene end was trimmed by 5 bases and the J gene end by 5 bases; junction bases not matched to a gene: 10. This CDR3 region has 17 residues. Germline V CDR1 and CDR2: SGHVS, FNYEAQ. As DNA, the CDR3 is TGTGCCAGCAGCCAACAAACTAGCGGGGGGAGAAACAATGAGCAGTTCTTC. The encoded protein is CASSQQTSGGRNNEQFF.

The V call is TRBV5-1, the J call TRBJ2-7, with unresolved D. CDR3 length: 15 amino acids. With 0 bases removed from V and 0 bases from J, the gap between germline ends came to 10 bases. CDR1 and CDR2 (germline): SGHRS, YFSETQ. The CDR3 nucleotides are TGCGCCAGCAGCTTGGCCCTTAGTAGCTCCTACGAGCAGTACTTC. As protein: CASSLALSSSYEQYF. The whole variable domain, filled in from reference TRBV5-1 and TRBJ2-7, reads KAGVTQTPRYLIKTRGQQVTLSCSPISGHRSVSWYQQTPGQGLQFLFEYFSETQRNKGNFPGRFSGRQFSNSRSEMNVSTLELGDSALYLCASSLALSSSYEQYFGPGTRLTVT.

The V gene is TRBV7-9, the J gene TRBJ2-7; no firm D call. The CDR3 is 13 amino acids. CDR1 and CDR2 (germline): SEHNR, FQNEAQ (reference sequence). V shed 5 bases and J shed 3 bases, with 11 bases lying between them. CDR3 sequence reads: CASSGRPFYEQYF. CDR3 DNA sequence: TGTGCCAGCAGCGGGCGACCATTCTACGAGCAGTACTTC.

This chain uses TRBV6-5 with TRBJ1-1; a possible D gene is TRBD1 (5 bases). Germline V gene data show CDR1 as MNHEY and CDR2 as SVGAGI. The CDR3 is 14 residues long. Trimming left V 0 bases short and J 5 bases short, with 10 bases between. The CDR3 loop reads CASSYSTWGTEAFF. The CDR3 bases are TGTGCCAGCAGTTACTCGACCTGGGGGACTGAAGCTTTCTTT.

This clone has only one observation. This chain uses TRBV12-5 with TRBJ1-1, with a possible D match to TRBD1 (6 bases). The V end lost 3 bases, the J end lost 0 bases, and 8 bases lay between the germline ends. The CDR3 totals 14 residues. Germline CDR1 and CDR2: LGHNT and FRNRAP. The CDR3 DNA reads TGTGCTAGTGGTTTAGGACAGCTGAACACTGAAGCTTTCTTT. Its protein product is CASGLGQLNTEAFF.

J is TRBJ1-5 and V is TRBV15; TRBD1 agrees at 7 bases. V was pared by 0 bases and J by 4 bases, with 6 bases of the junction left unmatched. Per germline, CDR1 LNHNV and CDR2 YYDKDF (reference sequence). There are 16 residues in the CDR3. The CDR3 region has the DNA TGTGCCACCAGCAGAGATTCGGGACAGCTGAATCAGCCCCAGCATTTT. It is translated as CATSRDSGQLNQPQHF.

The chain has TRBV7-6 and TRBJ2-2; D is uncertain. The V end was cut by 4 bases, the J end by 7 bases, with 13 bases between. The CDR3 length is 14 residues. CDR1 is SGHVS, CDR2 FNYEAQ, per germline. The CDR3 reads CASSSSAVYGELFF. CDR3 DNA sequence: TGTGCCAGCAGCTCCTCGGCGGTGTACGGGGAGCTGTTTTTT. The variable domain in full, completed from reference TRBV7-6 and TRBJ2-2, reads GAGVSQSPRYKVTKRGQDVALRCDPISGHVSLYWYRQALGQGPEFLTYFNYEAQQDKSGLPNDRFSAERPEGSISTLTIQRTEQRDSAMYRCASSSSAVYGELFFGEGSRLTVL.

The chain joins TRBV10-2 to TRBJ2-5, with D maybe TRBD1 (6 bases). CDR1 WSHSY and CDR2 SAAADI come from the germline V gene. Trimming took 0 bases from V and 0 from J, leaving 11 bases between them. CDR3 size: 16 residues. The CDR3 DNA is TGCGCCAGCAGTGAGTCCCGGACAGACTACCAAGAGACCCAGTACTTC. It encodes CASSESRTDYQETQYF.